The next 10 T cell receptor gamma chains were all read from a single sample in a study of intestinal T cells in coeliac disease (TCRdb year 2020). Genomic DNA was extracted with the QIAamp DNA FFPE tissue kit from ten 5-um FFPE scrolls per case. Library preparation used multiplex PCR. The sequencer was an Ion Torrent PGM. TRG repertoires were amplified from around 180 ng of biopsy DNA with the LymphoTrack kit, in which Illumina adapters are carried by the primers. Via CATT, TCRdb reprocessed the public reads, and rows with identical DNA were then joined. This sample gives approximately 1,300 gamma-chain clones in total; 44% of them show up just once. Approximately 13% of the sample is taken by the ten largest. Sequencing was done on a sample of a duodenal biopsy. These receptors were taken from a human donor with celiac disease.

Points on this clone: Compared with germline, one end of the junction differs, possibly owing to a read error. The chain joins TRGV11 to TRGJ1 or TRGJ2. TRGV11 qualifies as an ORF whose function is uncertain. This CDR3 is 17 amino acids long. The CDR3 nucleotides are TGTGCCTACTGGATTAGGCACCTCCGGATGACTTATTATAAGAAACTCTTT. This codes for CAYWIRHLRMTYYKKLF.

This clone is categorized as large. The sample carries other DNA sequences with the same CDR3. V and J are TRGV2 and TRGJP2. The germline V gene encodes CDR1 EGSNGY and CDR2 YDSYNSKV. V was pared by 0 bases and J by 3 bases, with 1 base of the junction left unmatched. The CDR3 is made up of 14 amino acids. CDR3 sequence: CATWDGGSDWIKTF. The CDR3 nucleotides read TGTGCCACCTGGGACGGGGGTAGTGATTGGATCAAGACGTTT.

This clone was counted a few times. The chain has TRGV2 and TRGJ1 or TRGJ2. The CDR3 sequence is 15 residues long. J gave up 3 bases and V 1 base, and 9 bases lay outside the gene matches. The germline CDR1 and CDR2 sequences are EGSNGY and YDSYNSKV. CDR3 amino acids: CATWDGKRFYYKKLF. CDR3 DNA: TGTGCCACCTGGGACGGTAAACGCTTTTATTATAAGAAACTCTTT.

As concerns this clone: This could be a read error, since a much larger clone is one nucleotide away. CDR3 residues: CATRDGHLMSSDWIKTF. The CDR3 DNA is TGTGCCACCCGGGACGGCCACTTGATGAGTAGTGATTGGATCAAGACGTTT. The chain couples TRGV2 to TRGJP2. The CDR3 sequence is 17 residues long. Per germline, CDR1 EGSNGY and CDR2 YDSYNSKV.

Sample share makes this clone large. V gene TRGV3 combines with J gene TRGJP2. The germline CDR1 and CDR2 sequences are VTNTFY and YDVSTARD (reference sequence). With V trimmed by 3 bases and J by 6 bases, 7 bases remained unmatched. The CDR3 runs to 14 residues. The chain's CDR3 is CATWDSRGDWIKTF. The DNA for the CDR3 is TGTGCCACCTGGGACTCGCGAGGTGATTGGATCAAGACGTTT.

V is TRGV10 and J is TRGJ1 or TRGJ2. TRGV10 falls under the ORF class, with uncertain function. The V and J ends lost 8 bases and 0 bases, in that order; junction bases with no gene match: 2. This CDR3 is 12 amino acids long. The DNA of the CDR3 is TGTGCTGCGTGGCCGAATTATTATAAGAAACTCTTT. Protein: CAAWPNYYKKLF.

This chain connects TRGV3 to TRGJ1 or TRGJ2. The germline CDR1 and CDR2 sequences are VTNTFY and YDVSTARD (reference sequence). This CDR3 is built from 14 residues. V lost 1 base to trimming and J lost 7 bases; unmatched junction nucleotides: 10. For the CDR3, the DNA is TGTGCCACCTGGGACAGCCGAGAATTATATAAGAAACTCTTT. This translates into CATWDSRELYKKLF.

The V gene is TRGV2, the J gene TRGJP2. CDR1 is EGSNGY and CDR2 is YDSYNSKV in the germline V gene. V dropped 5 bases and J dropped 5; count of bases not matched to a gene: 11. This CDR3 has 15 residues. The CDR3 bases are TGTGCCACCTGGGGACGGACGAAGAGTGATTGGATCAAGACGTTT. It specifies CATWGRTKSDWIKTF.

The V call is TRGV4, the J call TRGJP2. The germline CDR1 and CDR2 sequences are EGSTGY and YDSYTSSV. The J segment lost 3 bases and the V segment lost 1 base, leaving 5 bases of the junction unmatched. The CDR3 runs to 15 residues. In DNA form, the CDR3 reads TGTGCCACCTGGGATGGTGCCCGTAGTGATTGGATCAAGACGTTT. Its protein product is CATWDGARSDWIKTF.

By sample fraction, this clone is large. V usage is TRGV3 and J usage is TRGJ1 or TRGJ2. This CDR3 contains 14 residues. Germline-derived CDR1 and CDR2 are VTNTFY and YDVSTARD (reference sequence). V was pared by 9 bases and J by 0 bases, with 11 bases of the junction left unmatched. The CDR3 DNA reads TGTGCCACCCCCTGCGACCGGAATTATTATAAGAAACTCTTT. Residues: CATPCDRNYYKKLF.